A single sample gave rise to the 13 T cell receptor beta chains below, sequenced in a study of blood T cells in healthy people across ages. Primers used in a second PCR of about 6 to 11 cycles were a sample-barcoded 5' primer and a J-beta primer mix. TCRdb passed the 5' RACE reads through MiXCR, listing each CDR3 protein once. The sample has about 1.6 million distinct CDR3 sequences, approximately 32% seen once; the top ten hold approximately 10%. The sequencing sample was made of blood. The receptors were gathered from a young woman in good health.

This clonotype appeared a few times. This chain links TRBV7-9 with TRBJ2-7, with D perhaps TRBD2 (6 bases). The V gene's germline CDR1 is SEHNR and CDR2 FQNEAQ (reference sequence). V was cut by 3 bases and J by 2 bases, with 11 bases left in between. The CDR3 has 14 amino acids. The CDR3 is CASSFGGETYEQYF. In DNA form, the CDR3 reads TGTGCCAGCAGCTTCGGAGGGGAGACCTACGAGCAGTACTTC.

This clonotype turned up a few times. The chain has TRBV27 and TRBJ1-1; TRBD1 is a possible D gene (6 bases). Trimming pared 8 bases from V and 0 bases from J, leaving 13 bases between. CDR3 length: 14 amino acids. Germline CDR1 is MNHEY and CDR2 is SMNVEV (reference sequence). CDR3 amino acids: CASRAWDMNTEAFF. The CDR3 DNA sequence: TGTGCCAGCCGGGCCTGGGACATGAACACTGAAGCTTTCTTT.

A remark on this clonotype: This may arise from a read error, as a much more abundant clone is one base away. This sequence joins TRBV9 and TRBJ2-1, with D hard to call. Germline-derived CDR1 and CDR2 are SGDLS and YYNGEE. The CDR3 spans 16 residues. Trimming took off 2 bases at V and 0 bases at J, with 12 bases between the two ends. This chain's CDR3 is CASSVDIYSSYNEQFF. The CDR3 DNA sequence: TGTGCCAGCAGCGTCGACATATACAGCTCCTACAATGAGCAGTTCTTC. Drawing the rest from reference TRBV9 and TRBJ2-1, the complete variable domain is DSGVTQTPKHLITATGQRVTLRCSPRSGDLSVYWYQQSLDQGLQFLIQYYNGEERAKGNILERFSAQQFPDLHSELNLSSLELGDSALYFCASSVDIYSSYNEQFFGPGTRLTVL.

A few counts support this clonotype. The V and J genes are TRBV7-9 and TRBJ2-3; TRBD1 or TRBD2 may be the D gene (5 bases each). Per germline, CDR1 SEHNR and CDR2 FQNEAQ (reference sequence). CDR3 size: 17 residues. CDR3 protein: CVTSEWGSNDYTDTQYF. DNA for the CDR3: TGTGTCACCTCTGAGTGGGGGTCGAACGATTACACAGATACGCAGTATTTT. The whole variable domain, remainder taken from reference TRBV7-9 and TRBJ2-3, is DTGVSQNPRHKITKRGQNVTFRCDPISEHNRLYWYRQTLGQGPEFLTYFQNEAQLEKSRLLSDRFSAERPKGSFSTLEIQRTEQGDSAMYLCVTSEWGSNDYTDTQYFGPGTRLTVL.

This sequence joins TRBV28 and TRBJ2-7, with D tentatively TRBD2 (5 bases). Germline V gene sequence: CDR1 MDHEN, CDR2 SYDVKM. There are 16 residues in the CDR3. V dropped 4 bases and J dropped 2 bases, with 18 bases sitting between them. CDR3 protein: CASSSQRELFAYEQYF. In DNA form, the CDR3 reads TGTGCCAGCAGTTCTCAAAGGGAGTTATTTGCCTACGAGCAGTACTTC.

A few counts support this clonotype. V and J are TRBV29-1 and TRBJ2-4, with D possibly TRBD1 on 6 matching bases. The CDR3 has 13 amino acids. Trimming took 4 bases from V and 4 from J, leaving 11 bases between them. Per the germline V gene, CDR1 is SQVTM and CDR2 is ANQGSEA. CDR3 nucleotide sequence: TGCAGCGTTGCGGCAGGGGAAAAAAACATTCAGTACTTC. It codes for CSVAAGEKNIQYF.

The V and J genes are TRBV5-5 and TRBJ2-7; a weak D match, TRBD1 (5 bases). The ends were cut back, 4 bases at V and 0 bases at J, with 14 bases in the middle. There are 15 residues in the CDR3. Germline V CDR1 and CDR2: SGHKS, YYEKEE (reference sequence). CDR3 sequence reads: CASSLLGRASYEQYF. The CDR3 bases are TGTGCCAGCAGCCTACTGGGCAGGGCCTCCTACGAGCAGTACTTC.

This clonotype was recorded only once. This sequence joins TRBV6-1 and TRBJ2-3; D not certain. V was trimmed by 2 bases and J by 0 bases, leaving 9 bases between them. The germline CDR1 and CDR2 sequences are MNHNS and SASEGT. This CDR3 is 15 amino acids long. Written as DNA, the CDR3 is TGTGCCAGCAGTGAACCGGCGAAGAGCACAGATACGCAGTATTTT. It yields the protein CASSEPAKSTDTQYF.

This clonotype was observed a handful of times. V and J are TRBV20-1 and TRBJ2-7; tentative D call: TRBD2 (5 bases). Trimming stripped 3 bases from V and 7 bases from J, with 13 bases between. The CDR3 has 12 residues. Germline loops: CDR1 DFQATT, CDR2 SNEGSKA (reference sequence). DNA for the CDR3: TGCAGTGCTAGCTCTGGAACGGGAGAGCAGTACTTC. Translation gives CSASSGTGEQYF.

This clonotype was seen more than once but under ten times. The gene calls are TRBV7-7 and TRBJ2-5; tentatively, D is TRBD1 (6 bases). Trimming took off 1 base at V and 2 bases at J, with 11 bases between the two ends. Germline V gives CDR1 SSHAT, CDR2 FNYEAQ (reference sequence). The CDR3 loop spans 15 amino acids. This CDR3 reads CASSLGLGTQETQYF. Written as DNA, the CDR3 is TGTGCCAGCAGCTTAGGGCTGGGGACACAAGAGACCCAGTACTTC.

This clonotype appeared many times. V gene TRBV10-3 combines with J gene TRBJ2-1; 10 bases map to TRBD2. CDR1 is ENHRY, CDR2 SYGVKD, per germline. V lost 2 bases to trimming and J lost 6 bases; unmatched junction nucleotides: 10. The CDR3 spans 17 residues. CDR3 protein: CAISEKIAGGRVNEQFF. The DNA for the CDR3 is TGTGCCATCAGTGAGAAGATAGCGGGAGGCCGGGTCAATGAGCAGTTCTTC.

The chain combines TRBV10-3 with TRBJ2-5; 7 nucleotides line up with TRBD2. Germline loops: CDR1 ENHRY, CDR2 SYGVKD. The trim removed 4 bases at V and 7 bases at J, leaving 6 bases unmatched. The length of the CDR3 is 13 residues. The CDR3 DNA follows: TGTGCCATCAGTGGGGGGGGGAAAGGGACCCAGTACTTC. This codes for CAISGGGKGTQYF.

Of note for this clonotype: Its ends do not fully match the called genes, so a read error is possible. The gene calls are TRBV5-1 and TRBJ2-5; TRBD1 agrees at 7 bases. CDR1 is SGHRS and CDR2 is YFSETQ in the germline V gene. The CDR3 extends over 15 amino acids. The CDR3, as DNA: TGCGCCGGCAGCCTCCCGACAGGGCAGGGGGAGACCCAGTACTTC. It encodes CAGSLPTGQGETQYF.